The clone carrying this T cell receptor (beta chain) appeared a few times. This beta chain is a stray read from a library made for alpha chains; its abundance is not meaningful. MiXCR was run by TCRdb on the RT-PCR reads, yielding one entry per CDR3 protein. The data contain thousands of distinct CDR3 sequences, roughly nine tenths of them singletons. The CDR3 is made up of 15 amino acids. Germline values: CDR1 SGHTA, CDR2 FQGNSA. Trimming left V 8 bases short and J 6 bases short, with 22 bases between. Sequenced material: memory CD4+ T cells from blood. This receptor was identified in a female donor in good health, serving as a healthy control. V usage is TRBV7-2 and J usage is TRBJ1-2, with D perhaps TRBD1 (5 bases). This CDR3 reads CASEIQAGLRHGYTF. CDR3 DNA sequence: TGTGCCAGCGAGATACAGGCAGGTTTGCGACATGGCTACACCTTC.